This T cell receptor beta chain was captured by sequencing in a study of response to subunit inactivated influenza vaccine. Overall study results and limits: Only a handful of new T cells, the authors suggested, are recruited with each seasonal influenza vaccination.

This clonotype appeared many times. Its antigen is undetermined. TCRdb redid the calling of the RT-PCR reads with MiXCR, one entry per CDR3 protein. Among around 580,000 distinct CDR3 sequences listed, 10% to 15% were seen once. This CDR3 region has 13 residues. The V end was cut by 4 bases, the J end by 9 bases, with 18 bases between. Germline V lookup: CDR1 DFQATT, CDR2 SNEGSKA (reference sequence). This rearrangement joins TRBV20-1 to TRBJ2-5; no clear D gene. The sequences come from PBMCs from blood, collected on the day of vaccination. The clonotype originates from a man aged 50-59 years who received an inactivated influenza vaccine. The CDR3 bases are TGCAGTGCTAAGTCTAACCCCGGTGTAGCCCAGTACTTC. It encodes CSAKSNPGVAQYF.